This TCR beta chain emerged from a study of blood T cell repertoires in COVID-19. For this clone: This CDR3 is also generated by other DNA sequences in the sample.

Profiling relied on immunoSEQ multiplex PCR, and the TCRdb table lists in-frame clones only, not all of them. The sample lists more than 300,000 clones, about 90% seen once, with about 9.4% in the top ten. Per germline, CDR1 SGHVS and CDR2 FQNEAQ. CDR3 length: 15 amino acids. The junction had 5 bases not matched to a gene; V was cut back by 6 bases and J by 1 base. The sample was PBMCs or T cells enriched from blood (not recorded which). This chain links TRBV7-8 with TRBJ2-1; 8 bases agree with TRBD2. The TCR comes from a woman younger than 45 who had recovered from COVID-19. The CDR3 nucleotides read TGTGCCAGCAGTCAAGCGGGAGCGTCCTACAATGAGCAGTTCTTC. Translating it yields CASSQAGASYNEQFF.